A selection of T cell receptor beta chains follows, all from one sample in a study of blood T cells in healthy people across ages. TCRdb fed the 5' RACE reads into MiXCR, producing one record per CDR3 protein. The table includes about 1.1 million distinct CDR3 sequences, around two fifths detected once. The sequenced material came from blood. The receptors stem from a man between 18 and 29 years old in good health. Each CDR3 is given with its conserved first and last residue. Each record gives: J gene, clone size, V gene, D gene, CDR3 length, CDR3 protein, CDR3 DNA. A D gene is named only where the DNA matches it firmly. Size is stated for part of the rows, as once, few or many counts, or as a class when the clone is expanded.

TRBJ2-7	few	TRBV6-6	-	12	CASGTEGYEQYF	TGTGCCAGCGGGACTGAAGGGTACGAGCAGTACTTC
TRBJ2-7	-	TRBV9	TRBD1	15	CASSTRTGFTNEQYF	TGTGCCAGCAGCACCCGGACAGGGTTTACCAATGAGCAGTACTTC
TRBJ2-3	-	TRBV6-5	-	12	CASSFNGWPRYF	TGTGCCAGCAGTTTTAACGGGTGGCCGAGGTATTTT
TRBJ2-7	few	TRBV6-6	TRBD2	14	CASLSSGGAYEQYF	TGTGCCAGCCTATCTAGCGGGGGGGCCTACGAGCAGTACTTC
TRBJ2-1	many	TRBV5-1	-	16	CASNSGDGSSYNEQFF	TGCGCCAGCAACTCAGGGGACGGCAGCTCCTACAATGAGCAGTTCTTC
TRBJ2-5	few	TRBV27	-	14	CASSLPDTKRTQYF	TGTGCCAGCAGTTTACCCGACACCAAGAGAACCCAGTACTTC
TRBJ1-1	few	TRBV7-9	-	13	CASSNAGNTEAFF	TGTGCCAGCAGTAACGCAGGGAACACTGAAGCTTTCTTT
TRBJ2-7	once	TRBV9	TRBD2	17	CASSDQATSGSYNEQYF	TGTGCCAGCAGCGACCAGGCGACTAGCGGGTCCTACAATGAGCAGTACTTC
TRBJ2-3	few	TRBV12-5	-	13	CASGLDPGGTQYF	TGTGCTAGTGGTTTGGACCCGGGCGGTACGCAGTATTTT
TRBJ2-5	-	TRBV4-2	-	12	CASSQDLRPQYF	TGTGCCAGCAGCCAAGACTTACGGCCCCAGTACTTC
TRBJ2-5	-	TRBV5-1	-	14	CAPVPPRNRETQYF	TGCGCTCCCGTACCTCCTCGGAACCGAGAGACCCAGTACTTC